The present entry profiles one T cell receptor (beta chain) with its context. Its antigen is still unknown. The CDR3 has 12 residues. The J segment lost 8 bases and the V segment lost 10 bases, leaving 10 bases of the junction unmatched. The germline V gene has CDR1 ENHRY and CDR2 SYGVKD. These data are taken from a study of OX40 agonist ivuxolimab in advanced cancers. Study overall: Those enrolled were 80% to 85% male, with a mean age of around 57 years and ages from about 20 to 80. Two cutaneous melanoma patients and one hepatocellular carcinoma patient, three in all, had partial responses. Regarding the study as a whole: The CD4+ and CD8+ T cells in the blood had expanded clonally by week 6 at 0.1 to 3.0 mg/kg. The average count of expanded clones was higher among CD8+ T cells than among CD4+.

TCRdb's table, derived via immunoSEQ multiplex PCR, lists solely in-frame clones and lacks some. The profile shows some 72,000 clones, roughly four fifths of them singletons. V gene TRBV10-3 combines with J gene TRBJ1-2; TRBD1 agrees at 7 bases. The sample here was CD4+ or CD8+ T cells sorted from blood, taken in a trial of the OX40 agonist ivuxolimab. The sequence came from an adult with an advanced solid tumor such as melanoma, head and neck, liver or kidney cancer. CDR3 region: CATQTGTVGYTF. The CDR3 bases are TGTGCCACTCAAACCGGGACAGTCGGCTACACCTTC.